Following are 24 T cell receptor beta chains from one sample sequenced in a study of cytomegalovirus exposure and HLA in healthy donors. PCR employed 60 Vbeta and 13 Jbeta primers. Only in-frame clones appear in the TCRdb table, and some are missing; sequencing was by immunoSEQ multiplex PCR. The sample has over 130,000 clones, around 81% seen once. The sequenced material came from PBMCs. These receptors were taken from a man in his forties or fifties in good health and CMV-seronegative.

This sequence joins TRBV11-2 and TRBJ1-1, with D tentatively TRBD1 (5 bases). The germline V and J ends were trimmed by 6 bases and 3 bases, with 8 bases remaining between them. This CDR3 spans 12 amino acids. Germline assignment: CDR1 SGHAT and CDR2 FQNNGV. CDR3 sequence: CASSRRDTEAFF. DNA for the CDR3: TGTGCCAGCAGTCGCAGGGACACTGAAGCTTTCTTT.

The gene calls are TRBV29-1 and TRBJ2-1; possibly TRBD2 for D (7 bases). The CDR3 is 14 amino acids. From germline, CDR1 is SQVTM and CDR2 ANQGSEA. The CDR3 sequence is CSLVRGGTYNEQFF. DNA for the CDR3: TGCAGTCTGGTTAGGGGGGGTACCTACAATGAGCAGTTCTTC.

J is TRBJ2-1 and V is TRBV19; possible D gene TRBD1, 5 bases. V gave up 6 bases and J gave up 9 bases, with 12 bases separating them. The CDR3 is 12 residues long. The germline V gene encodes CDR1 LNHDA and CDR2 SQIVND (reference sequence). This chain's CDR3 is CASSADQGEQFF. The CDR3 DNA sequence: TGTGCCAGTAGCGCGGACCAGGGTGAGCAGTTCTTC.

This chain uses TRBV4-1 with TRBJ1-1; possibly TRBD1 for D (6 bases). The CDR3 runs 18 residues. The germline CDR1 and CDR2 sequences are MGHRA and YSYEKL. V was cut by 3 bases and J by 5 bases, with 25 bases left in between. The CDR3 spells CASSQDQLTGGARTEAFF. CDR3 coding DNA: TGCGCCAGCAGCCAGGACCAGTTAACCGGGGGGGCGAGGACTGAAGCTTTCTTT.

CDR3 in amino acids: CASSFFRTYSNQPQHF. In nucleotides, the CDR3 is TGTGCCAGCAGCTTTTTTCGGACTTATAGCAATCAGCCCCAGCATTTT. This rearrangement joins TRBV5-6 to TRBJ1-5; D remains unclear. Between the trimmed V and J ends, which lost 2 bases and 0 bases, there was a span of 12 bases. Germline V lookup: CDR1 SGHDT, CDR2 YYEEEE. CDR3 length: 16 amino acids.

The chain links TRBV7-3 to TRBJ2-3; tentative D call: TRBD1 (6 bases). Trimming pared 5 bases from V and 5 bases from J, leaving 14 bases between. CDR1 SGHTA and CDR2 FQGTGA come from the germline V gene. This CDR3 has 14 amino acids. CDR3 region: CASSPSRGKDTQYF. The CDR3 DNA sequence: TGTGCCAGCAGCCCATCAAGGGGGAAAGATACGCAGTATTTT.

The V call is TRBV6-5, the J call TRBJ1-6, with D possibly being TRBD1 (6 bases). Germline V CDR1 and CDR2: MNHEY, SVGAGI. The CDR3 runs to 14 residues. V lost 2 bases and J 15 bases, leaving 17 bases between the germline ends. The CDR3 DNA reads TGTGCCAGCAGTTACAATGGGATGGGGGCTATCCTCCACTTT. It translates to CASSYNGMGAILHF.

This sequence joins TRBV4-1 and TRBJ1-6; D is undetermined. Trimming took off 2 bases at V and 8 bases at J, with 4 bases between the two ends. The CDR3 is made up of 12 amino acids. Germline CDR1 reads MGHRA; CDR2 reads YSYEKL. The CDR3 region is CASSQIDSPLHF. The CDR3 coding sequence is TGCGCCAGCAGCCAAATCGATTCACCCCTCCACTTT.

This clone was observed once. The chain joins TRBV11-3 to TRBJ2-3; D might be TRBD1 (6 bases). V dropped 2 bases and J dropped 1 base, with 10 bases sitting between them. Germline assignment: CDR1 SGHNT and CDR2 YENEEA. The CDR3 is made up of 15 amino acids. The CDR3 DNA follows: TGTGCCAGCAGCTTATCGGGACACCGCACAGATACGCAGTATTTT. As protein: CASSLSGHRTDTQYF.

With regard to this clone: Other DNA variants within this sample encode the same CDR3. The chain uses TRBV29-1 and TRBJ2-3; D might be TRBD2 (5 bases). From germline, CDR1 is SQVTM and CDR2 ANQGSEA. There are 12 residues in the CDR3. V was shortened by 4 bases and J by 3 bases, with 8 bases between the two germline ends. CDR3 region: CSVVEGTDTQYF. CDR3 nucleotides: TGCAGCGTTGTTGAGGGAACAGATACGCAGTATTTT.

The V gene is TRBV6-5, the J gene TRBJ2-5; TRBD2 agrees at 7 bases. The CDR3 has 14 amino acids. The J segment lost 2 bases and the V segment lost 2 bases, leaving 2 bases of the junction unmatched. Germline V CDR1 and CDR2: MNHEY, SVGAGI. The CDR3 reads CASSYPGLQETQYF. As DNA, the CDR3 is TGTGCCAGCAGTTACCCGGGACTACAAGAGACCCAGTACTTC.

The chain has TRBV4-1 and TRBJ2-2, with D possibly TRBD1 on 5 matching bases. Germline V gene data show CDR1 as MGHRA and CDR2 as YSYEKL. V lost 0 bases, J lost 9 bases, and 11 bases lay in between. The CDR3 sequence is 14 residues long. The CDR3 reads CASSQDIGARELFF. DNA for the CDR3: TGCGCCAGCAGCCAAGATATAGGGGCCAGGGAGCTGTTTTTT.

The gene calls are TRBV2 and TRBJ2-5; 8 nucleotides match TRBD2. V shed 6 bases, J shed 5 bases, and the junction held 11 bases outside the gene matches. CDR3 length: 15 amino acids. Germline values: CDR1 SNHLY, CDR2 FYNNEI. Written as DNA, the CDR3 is TGTGCCAGCAGAAGGGGACTAGGGGTGGGGGAGACCCAGTACTTC. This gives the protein CASRRGLGVGETQYF. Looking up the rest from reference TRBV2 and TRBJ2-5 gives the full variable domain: EPEVTQTPSHQVTQMGQEVILRCVPISNHLYFYWYRQILGQKVEFLVSFYNNEISEKSEIFDDQFSVERPDGSNFTLKIRSTKLEDSAMYFCASRRGLGVGETQYFGPGTRLLVL.

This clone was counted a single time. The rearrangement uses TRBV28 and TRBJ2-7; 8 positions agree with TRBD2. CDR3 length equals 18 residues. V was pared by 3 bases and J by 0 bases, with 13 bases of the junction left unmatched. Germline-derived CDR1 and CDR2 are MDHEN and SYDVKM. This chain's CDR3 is CASSFDSAGGGGSYEQYF. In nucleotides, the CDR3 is TGTGCCAGCAGTTTTGATTCGGCCGGGGGGGGAGGCTCCTACGAGCAGTACTTC.

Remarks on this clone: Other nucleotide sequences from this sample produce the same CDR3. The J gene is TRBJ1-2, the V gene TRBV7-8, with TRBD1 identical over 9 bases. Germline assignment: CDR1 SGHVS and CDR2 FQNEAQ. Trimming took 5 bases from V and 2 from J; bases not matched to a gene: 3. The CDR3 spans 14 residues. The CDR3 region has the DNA TGTGCCAGCAGCCGAGGACAGGGGAACTATGGCTACACCTTC. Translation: CASSRGQGNYGYTF.

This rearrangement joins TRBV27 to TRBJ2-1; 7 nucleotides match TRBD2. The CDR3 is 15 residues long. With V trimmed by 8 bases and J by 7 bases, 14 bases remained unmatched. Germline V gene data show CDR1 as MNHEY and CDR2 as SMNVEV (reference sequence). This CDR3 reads CASARPRERKNEQFF. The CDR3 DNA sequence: TGTGCCAGCGCACGCCCGCGGGAGAGGAAGAATGAGCAGTTCTTC.

The CDR3 sequence: CASSLAGTGGDYYGYTF. CDR3 DNA sequence: TGCGCCAGCAGCTTGGCAGGTACAGGGGGCGATTACTATGGCTACACCTTC. The gene calls are TRBV5-1 and TRBJ1-2; TRBD1 matches at 9 bases. Germline V lookup: CDR1 SGHRS, CDR2 YFSETQ. J lost 3 bases, V lost 0 bases, and 9 bases had no gene match. The CDR3 is 17 amino acids.

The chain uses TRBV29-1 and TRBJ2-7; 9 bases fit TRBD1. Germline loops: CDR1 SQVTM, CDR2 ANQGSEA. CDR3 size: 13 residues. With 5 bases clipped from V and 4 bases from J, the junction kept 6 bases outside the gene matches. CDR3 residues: CSVSPQGAYEQYF. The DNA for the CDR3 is TGCAGCGTTAGTCCACAGGGGGCTTACGAGCAGTACTTC.

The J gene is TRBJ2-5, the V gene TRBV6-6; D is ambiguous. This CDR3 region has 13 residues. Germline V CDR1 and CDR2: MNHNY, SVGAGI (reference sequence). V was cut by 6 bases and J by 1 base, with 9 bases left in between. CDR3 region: CASRQQSQETQYF. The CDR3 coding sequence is TGTGCCAGCAGACAACAGAGCCAAGAGACCCAGTACTTC.

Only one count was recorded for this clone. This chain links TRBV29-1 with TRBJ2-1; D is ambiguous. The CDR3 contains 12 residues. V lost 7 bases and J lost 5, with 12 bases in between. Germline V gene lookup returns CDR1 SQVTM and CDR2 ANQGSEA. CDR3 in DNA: TGCAGCGCCTCGCAGTCCGACAATGAGCAGTTCTTC. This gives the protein CSASQSDNEQFF.

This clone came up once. The CDR3: CASSLPGGGAYNEQFF. CDR3 nucleotides: TGCGCCAGCAGCTTGCCCGGAGGGGGGGCTTACAATGAGCAGTTCTTC. The chain is built from TRBV5-1 and TRBJ2-1; D is possibly TRBD2 (7 bases). Germline CDR1 reads SGHRS; CDR2 reads YFSETQ. The CDR3 is made up of 16 amino acids. The V end was cut by 1 base, the J end by 4 bases, with 15 bases between.

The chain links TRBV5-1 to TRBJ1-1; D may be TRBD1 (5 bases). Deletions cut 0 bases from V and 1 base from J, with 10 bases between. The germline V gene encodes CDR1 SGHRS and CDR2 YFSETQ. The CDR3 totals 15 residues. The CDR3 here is CASSLEDSSNTEAFF. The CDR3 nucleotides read TGCGCCAGCAGCTTGGAAGACAGTTCGAACACTGAAGCTTTCTTT.

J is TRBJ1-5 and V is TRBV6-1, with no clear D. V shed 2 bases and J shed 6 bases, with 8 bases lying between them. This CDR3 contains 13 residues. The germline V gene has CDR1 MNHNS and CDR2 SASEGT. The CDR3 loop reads CASSETGGQPQHF. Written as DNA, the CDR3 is TGTGCCAGCAGTGAAACGGGAGGTCAGCCCCAGCATTTT.

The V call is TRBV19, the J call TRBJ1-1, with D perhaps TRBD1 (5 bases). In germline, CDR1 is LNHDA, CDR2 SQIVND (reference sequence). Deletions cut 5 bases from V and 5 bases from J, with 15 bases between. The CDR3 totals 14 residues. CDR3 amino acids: CASSLSGGYTEAFF. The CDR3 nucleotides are TGTGCCAGTAGTTTATCGGGGGGGTATACTGAAGCTTTCTTT.